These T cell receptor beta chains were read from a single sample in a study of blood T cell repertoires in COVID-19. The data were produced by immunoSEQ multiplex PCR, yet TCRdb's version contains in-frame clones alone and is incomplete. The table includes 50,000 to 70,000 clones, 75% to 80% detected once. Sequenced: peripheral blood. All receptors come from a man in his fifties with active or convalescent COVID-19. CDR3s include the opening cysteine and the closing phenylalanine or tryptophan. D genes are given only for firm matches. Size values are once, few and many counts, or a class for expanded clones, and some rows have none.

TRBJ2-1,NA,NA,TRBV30,TGTGCCTTCGCCGGACAGCACAATGAGCAGTTCTTC,CAFAGQHNEQFF
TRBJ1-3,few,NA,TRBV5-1,TGCGCCAGCAGCTTGGAGGGAGACCACTCTGGAAACACCATATATTTT,CASSLEGDHSGNTIYF
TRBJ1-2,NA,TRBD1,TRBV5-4,TGTGCCAGCAGCCCGGGACAGGGGTATCTGGATGGCTACACCTTC,CASSPGQGYLDGYTF
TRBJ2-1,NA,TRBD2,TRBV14,TGTGCCAGCAGCCCTGGACTAGCGGGAGTATGGGAGCAGTTCTTC,CASSPGLAGVWEQFF
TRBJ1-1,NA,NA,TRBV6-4,TGTGCCAGCAGTGACTCTAGGAACACTGAAGCTTTCTTT,CASSDSRNTEAFF
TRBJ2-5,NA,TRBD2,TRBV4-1,TGCGCCAGCAGCCATCTTAGCGGGGCCCAAGAGACCCAGTACTTC,CASSHLSGAQETQYF
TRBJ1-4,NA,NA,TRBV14,TGTGCCAGCAGCCAAGTCACGGGTCTTAGCGAAAAACTGTTTTTT,CASSQVTGLSEKLFF
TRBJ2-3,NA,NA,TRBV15,TGTGCCACCAGCAGAGATTTGGAACTAGCCCGCACAGATACGCAGTATTTT,CATSRDLELARTDTQYF
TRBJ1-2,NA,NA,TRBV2,TGTGCCAGCAGCATAACAAGGGAGTATGGCTACACCTTC,CASSITREYGYTF
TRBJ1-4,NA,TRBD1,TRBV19,TGTGCTACAGGGGGCGAACCGAGAGCAACTAATGAAAAACTGTTTTTT,CATGGEPRATNEKLFF
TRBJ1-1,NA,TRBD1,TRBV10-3,TGTGCCATCAGCGGGACAGAGGGGGGTCCTGAAGCTTTCTTT,CAISGTEGGPEAFF
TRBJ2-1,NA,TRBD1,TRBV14,TGTGCCAGCAGCCAGGGGGACAGTCGCAATGAGCAGTTCTTC,CASSQGDSRNEQFF
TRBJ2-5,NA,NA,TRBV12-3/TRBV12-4,TGTGCCAGCAGCCCACAAGAGACCCAGTACTTC,CASSPQETQYF
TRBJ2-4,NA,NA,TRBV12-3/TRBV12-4,TGTGCCAGCAGTTCAGGCGGGCGGCAGGGGACGTACTTC,CASSSGGRQGTYF
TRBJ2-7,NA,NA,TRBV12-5,TGTGCTAGTGGTTTGGGACGGACACAATGGAACGAGCAGTACTTC,CASGLGRTQWNEQYF
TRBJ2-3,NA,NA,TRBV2,TGTGCCAGCACCAGGGCGTCACTAGATACGCAGTATTTT,CASTRASLDTQYF
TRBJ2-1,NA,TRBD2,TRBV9,TGTGCCAGCAGCGAACCCCCGGGGGGGTTCTCCTACAATGAGCAGTTCTTC,CASSEPPGGFSYNEQFF
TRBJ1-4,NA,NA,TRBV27,TGTGCCAGCAGTCTGGGAGGCAGGCGGGAAAAACTGTTTTTT,CASSLGGRREKLFF